This T cell receptor (beta chain) was captured in a study of vaccination and CD4 T cells after COVID-19. The treatment is: roughly 10-day PBMC culture with coronavirus spike peptide pools or control peptides (ViraFEST assay). The unexposed donor provided CD4+ T cells, which were taken before the COVID-19 pandemic (2011-2018). Sequencing of DNA taken from cultured CD4+ T cells relied on the Oncomine TCR Beta short-read assay. Genomic DNA was extracted from cultured CD4+ T cells. TCRdb used MiXCR to reprocess the PCR reads, holding one entry per CDR3 protein. This table has about 9,300 distinct CDR3 sequences, nearly 35% appearing once. On this clonotype itself: Its antigen is as yet unknown.

J was trimmed by 8 bases and V by 5 bases; bases with no gene match: 8. The CDR3 length is 13 residues. The V gene's germline CDR1 is SGHTA and CDR2 FQGNSA. The sequencing sample was made of CD4+ T cells from blood, cultured in vitro. The TCR was taken from a human donor in good health. V usage is TRBV7-2 and J usage is TRBJ1-2; 7 bases fit TRBD1. The CDR3: CASSPQGYGGYTF. The DNA for the CDR3 is TGTGCCAGCAGCCCACAGGGGTACGGGGGCTACACCTTC. Full variable domain (remainder filled in from reference TRBV7-2 and TRBJ1-2): GAGVSQSPSNKVTEKGKDVELRCDPISGHTALYWYRQSLGQGLEFLIYFQGNSAPDKSGLPSDRFSAERTGGSVSTLTIQRTQQEDSAVYLCASSPQGYGGYTFGSGTRLTVV.